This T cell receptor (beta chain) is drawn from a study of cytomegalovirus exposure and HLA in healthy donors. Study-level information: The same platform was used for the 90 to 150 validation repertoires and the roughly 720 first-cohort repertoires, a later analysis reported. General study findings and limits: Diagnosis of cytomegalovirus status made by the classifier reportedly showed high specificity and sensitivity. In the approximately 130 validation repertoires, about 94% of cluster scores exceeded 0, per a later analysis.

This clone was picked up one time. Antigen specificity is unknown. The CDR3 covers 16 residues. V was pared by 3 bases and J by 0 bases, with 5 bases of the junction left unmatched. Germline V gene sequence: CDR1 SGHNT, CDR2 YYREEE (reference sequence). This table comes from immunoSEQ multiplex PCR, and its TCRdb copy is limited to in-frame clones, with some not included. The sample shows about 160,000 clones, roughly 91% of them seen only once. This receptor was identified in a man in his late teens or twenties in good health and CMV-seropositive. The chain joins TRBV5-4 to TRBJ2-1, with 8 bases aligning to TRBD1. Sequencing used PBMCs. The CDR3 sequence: CASSYGQGGSYNEQFF. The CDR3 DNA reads TGTGCCAGCAGCTATGGACAGGGAGGCTCCTACAATGAGCAGTTCTTC.